One sample yielded the 11 T cell receptor beta chains listed below, sequenced in a study of low-dose radiotherapy and immunotherapy resistance in tumors. Alpha and beta chains were covered, as first-strand cDNA relied on TRAV- and TRBV-specific primers. TCRs underwent approximately 20 PCR cycles of amplification with a constant-region primer and V-primer adapter. TCRdb re-called the reads with MiXCR, one entry per CDR3 protein. This table has tens of thousands of distinct CDR3 sequences, roughly a sixth appearing once. As for time point: before trial treatment. Sequencing was performed on PBMCs, taken before treatment. These receptors originate from a male donor with prostate cancer.

This clonotype has at least ten counts. J is TRBJ2-5 and V is TRBV3-1; perhaps D is TRBD1 or TRBD2 (5 bases each). Germline V gene data show CDR1 as LGHDT and CDR2 as YNNKEL (reference sequence). Trimming left V 4 bases short and J 1 base short, with 7 bases between. CDR3 length: 13 amino acids. The CDR3 bases are TGTGCCAGCAGCCGGGGACCCCAAGAGACCCAGTACTTC. It translates to CASSRGPQETQYF.

This clonotype was picked up many times. V usage is TRBV4-2 and J usage is TRBJ1-5; possibly TRBD1 for D (5 bases). This CDR3 contains 14 residues. Trimming cost V 0 bases and J 7 bases, with 10 bases left between them. Per the germline V gene, CDR1 is LGHNA and CDR2 is YNFKEQ. Here the CDR3 DNA reads TGTGCCAGCAGCCAAGAGCCAGGGAGGCAGCCCCAGCATTTT. Protein sequence: CASSQEPGRQPQHF.

On this clonotype: Since a far larger clone is one base different, this is likely a read error. The rearrangement links TRBV6-5 to TRBJ1-1; D is perhaps TRBD1 (5 bases). The CDR3 has 14 amino acids. Germline lookup yields CDR1 MNHEY and CDR2 SVGAGI. The CDR3 loop is CVSRQGSLNTEAFF. As DNA, the CDR3 is TGTGTCAGCAGGCAGGGTTCCTTGAACACTGAAGCTTTCTTT.

The chain has TRBV5-1 and TRBJ1-3, with D unresolved. The V gene's germline CDR1 is SGHRS and CDR2 YFSETQ. The CDR3 runs to 17 residues. The V and J ends lost 2 bases and 0 bases respectively, with 15 bases between them. The CDR3 DNA reads TGCGCCAGCAGCTTTCTGACATCCACAATCTCTGGAAACACCATATATTTT. Protein: CASSFLTSTISGNTIYF.

This clonotype has at least ten counts. This sequence joins TRBV20-1 and TRBJ2-5, with a weak D call TRBD2 (6 bases). The CDR3 totals 13 residues. Germline V lookup: CDR1 DFQATT, CDR2 SNEGSKA (reference sequence). The V end lost 0 bases, the J end lost 5 bases, and 10 bases lay between the germline ends. CDR3 protein: CSARDGGLETQYF. For the CDR3, the DNA is TGCAGTGCTAGAGATGGGGGGTTGGAGACCCAGTACTTC.

This clonotype was recorded at least ten times. The rearrangement joins TRBV5-1 to TRBJ2-2; tentatively, D is TRBD1 (5 bases). The CDR3 length is 16 residues. CDR1 is SGHRS and CDR2 is YFSETQ in the germline V gene. The germline V and J ends were trimmed by 0 bases and 7 bases, with 16 bases remaining between them. The CDR3 DNA reads as TGCGCCAGCAGCTTGGAGGATCAGGGCCCTCACGGGGAGCTGTTTTTT. Its translation: CASSLEDQGPHGELFF.

Many counts were recorded for this clonotype. The chain recombines TRBV6-2 or TRBV6-3 with TRBJ1-1; D is undetermined. The CDR3 totals 13 residues. Trimming pared 5 bases from V and 6 bases from J, leaving 13 bases between. CDR1 is MNHEY and CDR2 is SVGEGT in the germline V gene. The CDR3 DNA reads TGTGCCAGCAGTAGCGGGCCCCGGGCTGAAGCTTTCTTT. It encodes CASSSGPRAEAFF.

This clonotype showed up many times. The genes are TRBV20-1 and TRBJ2-3; D is undetermined. Looked up from germline, CDR1 is DFQATT and CDR2 is SNEGSKA (reference sequence). There are 13 residues in the CDR3. Trimming cost V 2 bases and J 1 base, with 7 bases left between them. Here the CDR3 DNA reads TGCAGTGCTAGACTGGACCGCACAGATACGCAGTATTTT. Translating gives CSARLDRTDTQYF.

The chain carries TRBV3-1 and TRBJ2-1; TRBD2 matches 8 bases. The CDR3 is 16 amino acids. After removal of 4 bases from V and 4 bases from J, the junction contained 9 bases not matched to a gene. Germline V gene sequence: CDR1 LGHDT, CDR2 YNNKEL (reference sequence). Here the CDR3 reads CASSPPGGARYNEQFF. The DNA for the CDR3 is TGTGCCAGCAGCCCCCCCGGGGGGGCCAGGTACAATGAGCAGTTCTTC.

The chain recombines TRBV29-1 with TRBJ2-3; TRBD1 matches 7 bases. The CDR3 spans 12 residues. V shed 8 bases, J shed 2 bases, and the junction held 4 bases outside the gene matches. The germline V gene has CDR1 SQVTM and CDR2 ANQGSEA. The CDR3 nucleotides are TGCAGCTTCACAGGGGACACAGATACGCAGTATTTT. It encodes CSFTGDTDTQYF.

This clonotype has at least ten counts. The chain combines TRBV19 with TRBJ2-1; D remains unclear. This CDR3 has 13 amino acids. The germline V gene encodes CDR1 LNHDA and CDR2 SQIVND (reference sequence). Deletions cut 9 bases from V and 5 bases from J, with 14 bases between. The CDR3 region has the DNA TGTGCCAGGGGGTCGGACGTAAACAATGAGCAGTTCTTC. Protein sequence: CARGSDVNNEQFF.